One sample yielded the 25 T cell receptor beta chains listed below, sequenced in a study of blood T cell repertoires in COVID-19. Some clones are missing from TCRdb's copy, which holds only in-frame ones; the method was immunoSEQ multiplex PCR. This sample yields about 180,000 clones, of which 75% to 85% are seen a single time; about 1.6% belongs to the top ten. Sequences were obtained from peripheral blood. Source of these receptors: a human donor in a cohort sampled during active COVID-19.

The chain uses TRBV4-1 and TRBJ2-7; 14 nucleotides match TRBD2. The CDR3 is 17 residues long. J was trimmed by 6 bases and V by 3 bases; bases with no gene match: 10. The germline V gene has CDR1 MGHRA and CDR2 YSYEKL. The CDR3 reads CASSHIPGLAGAGEQYF. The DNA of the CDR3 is TGCGCCAGCAGCCACATCCCGGGACTAGCGGGAGCTGGCGAGCAGTACTTC.

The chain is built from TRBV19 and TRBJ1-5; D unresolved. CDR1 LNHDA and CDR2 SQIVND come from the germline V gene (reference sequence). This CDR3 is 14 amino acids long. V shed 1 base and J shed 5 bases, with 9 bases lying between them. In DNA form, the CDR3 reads TGTGCCAGTAGTATAGGGGCGGACTATCAGCCCCAGCATTTT. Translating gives CASSIGADYQPQHF.

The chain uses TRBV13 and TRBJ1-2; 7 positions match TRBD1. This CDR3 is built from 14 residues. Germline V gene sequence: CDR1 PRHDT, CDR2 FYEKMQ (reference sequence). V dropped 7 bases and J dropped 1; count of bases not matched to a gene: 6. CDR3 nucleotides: TGTGCCAGCAACACACAGGGGATTAACTATGGCTACACCTTC. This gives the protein CASNTQGINYGYTF.

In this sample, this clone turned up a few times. CDR3 nucleotide sequence: TGTGCCAGTAGCAAGACTGCCAACCCTGGAAACACCATATATTTT. The encoded protein is CASSKTANPGNTIYF. The rearrangement uses TRBV19 and TRBJ1-3; no reliable D call. Trimming cost V 6 bases and J 2 bases, with 14 bases left between them. The germline V gene has CDR1 LNHDA and CDR2 SQIVND (reference sequence). The length of the CDR3 is 15 residues.

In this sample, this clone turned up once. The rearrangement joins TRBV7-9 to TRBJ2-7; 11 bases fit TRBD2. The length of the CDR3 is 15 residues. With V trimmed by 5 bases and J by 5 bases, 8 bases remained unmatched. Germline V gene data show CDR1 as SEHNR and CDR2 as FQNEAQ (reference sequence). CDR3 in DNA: TGTGCCAGCAGCCCAGGGACTAGCGGAAATAACGAGCAGTACTTC. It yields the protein CASSPGTSGNNEQYF.

The CDR3 sequence is CSGHSNYGYTF. CDR3 nucleotide sequence: TGCAGCGGCCACAGCAACTATGGCTACACCTTC. The chain has TRBV29-1 and TRBJ1-2; no clear D. The CDR3 has 11 residues. V lost 7 bases, J lost 2 bases, and 8 bases lay in between. Per the germline V gene, CDR1 is SQVTM and CDR2 is ANQGSEA.

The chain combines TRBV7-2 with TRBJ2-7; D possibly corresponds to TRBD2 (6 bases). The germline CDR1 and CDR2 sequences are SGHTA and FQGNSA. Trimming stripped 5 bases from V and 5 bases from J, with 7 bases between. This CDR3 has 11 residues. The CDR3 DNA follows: TGTGCCAGCAGCGGGAGGCACGAGCAGTACTTC. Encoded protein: CASSGRHEQYF.

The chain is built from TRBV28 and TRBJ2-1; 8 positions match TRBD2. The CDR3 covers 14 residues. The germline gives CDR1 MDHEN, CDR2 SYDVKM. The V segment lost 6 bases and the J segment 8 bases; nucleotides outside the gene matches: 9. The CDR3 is CASRVRGAIHEQFF. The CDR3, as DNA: TGTGCCAGCAGGGTGCGGGGGGCAATCCATGAGCAGTTCTTC.

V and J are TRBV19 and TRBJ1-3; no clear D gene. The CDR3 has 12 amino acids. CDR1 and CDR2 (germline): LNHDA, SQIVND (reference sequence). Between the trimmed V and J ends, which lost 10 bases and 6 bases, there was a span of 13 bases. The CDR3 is CAIASSSNTIYF. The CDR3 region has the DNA TGTGCCATCGCATCCAGTTCAAACACCATATATTTT.

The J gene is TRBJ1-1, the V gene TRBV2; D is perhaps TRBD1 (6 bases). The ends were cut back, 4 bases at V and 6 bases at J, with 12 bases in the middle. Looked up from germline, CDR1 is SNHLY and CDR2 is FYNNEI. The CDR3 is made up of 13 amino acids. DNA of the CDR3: TGTGCCAGCAGTGGGAAACAGGGAGCTGAAGCTTTCTTT. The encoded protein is CASSGKQGAEAFF.

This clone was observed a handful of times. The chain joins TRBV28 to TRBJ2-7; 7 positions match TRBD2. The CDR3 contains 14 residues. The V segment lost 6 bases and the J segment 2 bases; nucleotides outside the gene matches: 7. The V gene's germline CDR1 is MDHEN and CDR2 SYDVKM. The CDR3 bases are TGTGCCAGCAGCGTAGCGGGCTCGACCTACGAGCAGTACTTC. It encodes CASSVAGSTYEQYF.

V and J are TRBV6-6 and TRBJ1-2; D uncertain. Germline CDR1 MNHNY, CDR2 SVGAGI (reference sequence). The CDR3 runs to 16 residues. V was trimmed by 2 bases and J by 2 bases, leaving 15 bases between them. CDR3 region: CASSYAYIRSNYGYTF. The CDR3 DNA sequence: TGTGCCAGCAGTTACGCCTATATTCGTTCCAACTATGGCTACACCTTC.

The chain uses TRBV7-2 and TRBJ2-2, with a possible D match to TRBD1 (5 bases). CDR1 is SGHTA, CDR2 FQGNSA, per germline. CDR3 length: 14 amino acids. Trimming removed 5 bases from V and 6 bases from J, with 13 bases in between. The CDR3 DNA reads TGTGCCAGCAGCCTCGGACATTCTCCCGGGGAGCTGTTTTTT. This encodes CASSLGHSPGELFF.

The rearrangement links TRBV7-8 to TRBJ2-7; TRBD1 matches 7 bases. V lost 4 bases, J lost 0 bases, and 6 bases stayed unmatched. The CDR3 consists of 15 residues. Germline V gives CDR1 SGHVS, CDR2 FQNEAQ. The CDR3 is CASSSRQGPSYEQYF. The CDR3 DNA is TGTGCCAGCAGCTCCAGACAGGGCCCCTCCTACGAGCAGTACTTC.

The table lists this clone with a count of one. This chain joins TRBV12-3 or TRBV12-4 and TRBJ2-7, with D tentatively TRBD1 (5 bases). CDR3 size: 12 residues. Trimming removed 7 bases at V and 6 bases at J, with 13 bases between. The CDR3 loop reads CASTNRLGEQYF. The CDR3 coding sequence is TGTGCCAGCACCAACAGGTTGGGCGAGCAGTACTTC.

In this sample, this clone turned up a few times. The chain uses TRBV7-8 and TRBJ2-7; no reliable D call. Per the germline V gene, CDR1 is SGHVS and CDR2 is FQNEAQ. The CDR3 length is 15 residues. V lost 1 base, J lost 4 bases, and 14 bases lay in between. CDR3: CASSLDSLSGYEQYF. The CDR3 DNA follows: TGTGCCAGCAGCTTAGACAGTCTCAGTGGTTACGAGCAGTACTTC.

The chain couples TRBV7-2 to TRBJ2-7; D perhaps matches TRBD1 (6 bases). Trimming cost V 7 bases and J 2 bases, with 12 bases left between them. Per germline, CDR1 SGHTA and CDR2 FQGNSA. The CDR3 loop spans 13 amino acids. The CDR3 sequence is CASTTQGTYEQYF. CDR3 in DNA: TGTGCCAGCACCACCCAGGGGACCTACGAGCAGTACTTC.

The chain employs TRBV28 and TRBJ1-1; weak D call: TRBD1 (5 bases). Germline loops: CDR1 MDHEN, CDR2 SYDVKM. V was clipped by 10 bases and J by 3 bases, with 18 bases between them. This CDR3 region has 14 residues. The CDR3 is CATIPGTADTEAFF. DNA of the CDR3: TGTGCCACCATTCCCGGGACTGCTGACACTGAAGCTTTCTTT.

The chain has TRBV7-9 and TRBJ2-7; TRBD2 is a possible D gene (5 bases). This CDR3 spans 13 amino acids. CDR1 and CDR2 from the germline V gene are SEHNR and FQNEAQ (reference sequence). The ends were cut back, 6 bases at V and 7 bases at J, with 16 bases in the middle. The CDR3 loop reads CASSPSSSQEQYF. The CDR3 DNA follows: TGTGCCAGCAGTCCTAGCTCCTCCCAGGAGCAGTACTTC.

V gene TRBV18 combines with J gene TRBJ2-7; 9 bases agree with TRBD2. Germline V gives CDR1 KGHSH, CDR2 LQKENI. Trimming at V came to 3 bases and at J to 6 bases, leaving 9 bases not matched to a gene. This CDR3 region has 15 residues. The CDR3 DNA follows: TGTGCCAGCTCACCGGGGGCGGGAGGGCCGTCCGAGCAGTACTTC. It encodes CASSPGAGGPSEQYF.

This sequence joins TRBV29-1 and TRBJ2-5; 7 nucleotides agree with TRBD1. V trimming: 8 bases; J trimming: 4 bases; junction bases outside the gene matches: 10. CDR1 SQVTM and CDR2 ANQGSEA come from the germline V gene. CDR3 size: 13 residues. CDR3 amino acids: CSIDRVQGETQYF. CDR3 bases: TGCAGCATAGACAGGGTGCAAGGAGAGACCCAGTACTTC.

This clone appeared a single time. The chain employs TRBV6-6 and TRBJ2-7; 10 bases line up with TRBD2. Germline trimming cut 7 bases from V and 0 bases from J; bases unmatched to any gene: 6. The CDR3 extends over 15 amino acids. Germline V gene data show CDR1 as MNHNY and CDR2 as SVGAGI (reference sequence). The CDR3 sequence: CASKWTSGSSYEQYF. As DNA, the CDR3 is TGTGCCAGCAAATGGACTAGCGGTTCCTCCTACGAGCAGTACTTC.

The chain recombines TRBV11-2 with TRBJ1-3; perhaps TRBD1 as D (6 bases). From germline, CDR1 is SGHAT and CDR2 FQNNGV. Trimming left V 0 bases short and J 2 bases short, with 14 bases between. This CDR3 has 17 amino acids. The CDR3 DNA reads TGTGCCAGCAGCTTAGAACGCGAAGACAGGACTGGAAACACCATATATTTT. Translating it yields CASSLEREDRTGNTIYF.

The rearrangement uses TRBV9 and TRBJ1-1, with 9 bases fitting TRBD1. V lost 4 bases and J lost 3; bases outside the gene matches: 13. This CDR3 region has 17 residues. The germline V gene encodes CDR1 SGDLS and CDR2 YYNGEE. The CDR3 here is CASSYHRGHTTDTEAFF. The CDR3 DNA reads TGTGCCAGCAGCTACCACAGGGGGCACACAACGGACACTGAAGCTTTCTTT.

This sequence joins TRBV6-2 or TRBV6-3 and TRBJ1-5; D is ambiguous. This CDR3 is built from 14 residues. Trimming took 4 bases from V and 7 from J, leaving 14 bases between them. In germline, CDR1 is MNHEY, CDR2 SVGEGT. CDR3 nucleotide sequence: TGTGCCAGCAGTTTCCACAGTAGTCCCCAGCCCCAGCATTTT. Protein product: CASSFHSSPQPQHF.